This TCR beta chain is from a study of response to subunit inactivated influenza vaccine. Study findings and constraints: The authors offered the suggestion that each seasonal influenza vaccination recruits few new T cells.

The CDR3 is 13 amino acids. V was clipped by 6 bases and J by 1 base, with 10 bases between them. The germline CDR1 and CDR2 sequences are DFQATT and SNEGSKA (reference sequence). On this clonotype itself: No antigen is known for it.

TCRdb processed the RT-PCR reads anew with MiXCR; each CDR3 protein has one entry. The table shows around 490,000 distinct CDR3 sequences, with 6% to 9% occurring only once. This specimen was PBMCs from blood, taken about 24 months after vaccination. This chain uses TRBV20-1 with TRBJ1-3; D perhaps matches TRBD1 (5 bases). The source of this sequence is a man between 50 and 69 years old who received an inactivated influenza vaccine. In DNA, the CDR3 is TGCAGTGCACAGAGGGGATCTGGAAACACCATATATTTT. It yields the protein CSAQRGSGNTIYF.